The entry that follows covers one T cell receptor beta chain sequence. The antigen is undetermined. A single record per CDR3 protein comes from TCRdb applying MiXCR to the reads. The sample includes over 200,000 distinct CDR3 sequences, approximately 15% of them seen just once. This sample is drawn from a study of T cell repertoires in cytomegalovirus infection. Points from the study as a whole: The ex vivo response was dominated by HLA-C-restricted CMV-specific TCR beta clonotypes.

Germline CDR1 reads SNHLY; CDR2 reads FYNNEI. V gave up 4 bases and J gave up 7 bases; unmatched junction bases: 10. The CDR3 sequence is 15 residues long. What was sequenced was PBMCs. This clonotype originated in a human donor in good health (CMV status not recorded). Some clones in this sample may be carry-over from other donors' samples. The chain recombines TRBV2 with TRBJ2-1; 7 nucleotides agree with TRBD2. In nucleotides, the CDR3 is TGTGCCAGCAGTGTCGAGGTGGCCGGGAGGAATGAGCAGTTCTTC. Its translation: CASSVEVAGRNEQFF.